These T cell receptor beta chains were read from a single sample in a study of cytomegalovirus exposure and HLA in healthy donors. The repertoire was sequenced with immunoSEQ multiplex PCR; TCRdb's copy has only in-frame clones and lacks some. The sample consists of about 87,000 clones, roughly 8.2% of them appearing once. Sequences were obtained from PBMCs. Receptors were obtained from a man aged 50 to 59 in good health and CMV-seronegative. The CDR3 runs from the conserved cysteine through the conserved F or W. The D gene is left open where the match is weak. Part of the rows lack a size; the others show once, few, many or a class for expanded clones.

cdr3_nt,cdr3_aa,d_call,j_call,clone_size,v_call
TGTGCCAGCAGCGTAGGACTAAGCAATGAGCAGTTCTTC,CASSVGLSNEQFF,-,TRBJ2-1,-,TRBV9
TGCGCCAGCAGCTCACAGGGGGTTATTCAAGAGACCCAGTACTTC,CASSSQGVIQETQYF,TRBD1,TRBJ2-5,-,TRBV5-1
TGTGCCAGCAAAAGGACAGGGGAGAATGAGCAGTTCTTC,CASKRTGENEQFF,TRBD1,TRBJ2-1,few,TRBV7-9
TGTGCCAGCAGCGAAATCGGACAGAACACTGAAGCTTTCTTT,CASSEIGQNTEAFF,-,TRBJ1-1,few,TRBV14
TGCGCCAGCAGCCGGGGGGTGTTCGGGTTGAACACTGAAGCTTTCTTT,CASSRGVFGLNTEAFF,-,TRBJ1-1,-,TRBV5-1
TGTGCCAGCAGGGAGGGACAGACCTCTGGGGCCAACGTCCTGACTTTC,CASREGQTSGANVLTF,-,TRBJ2-6,-,TRBV2
TGTGCCAGCAGCTTAGCCTTACAGGGAACAGATACGCAGTATTTT,CASSLALQGTDTQYF,-,TRBJ2-3,few,TRBV7-2
TGTGCCAGCAGCCCGCGAAGGCAGGGGGCTCTCTATGGCTACACCTTC,CASSPRRQGALYGYTF,TRBD1,TRBJ1-2,-,TRBV5-6
TGCGCCAGCAGCTCTTTCCGGGAGGGCCTTTATGTGCAGTTCTTC,CASSSFREGLYVQFF,TRBD2,TRBJ2-1,-,TRBV5-1
TGTGCCAGCAGGCGGGTCGTGCCCCCCGAGCAGTTCTTC,CASRRVVPPEQFF,-,TRBJ2-1,few,TRBV28
TGTGCCAGCAGCTCCTCGGGACTGAAGGAGCAGTACTTC,CASSSSGLKEQYF,-,TRBJ2-7,-,TRBV11-2
TGTGCCAGCAGACAGGGGTGGGGGACTGAAGCTTTCTTT,CASRQGWGTEAFF,TRBD1,TRBJ1-1,-,TRBV2
TGCGCCAGCAGAACAGGGGGCGCGCTGGATTACGAGCAGTACTTC,CASRTGGALDYEQYF,TRBD1,TRBJ2-7,few,TRBV5-1
TGTGCCATCAGCCCGACTAGCGGGGGGCTCACAGATACGCAGTATTTT,CAISPTSGGLTDTQYF,TRBD2,TRBJ2-3,-,TRBV10-3
TGTGCCAGCAGCCCAGGGTCGACTGAAGCTTTCTTT,CASSPGSTEAFF,-,TRBJ1-1,-,TRBV5-5
TGTGCCAGCAGTTTCCGGGACAGGGGTGGGGAAAAACTGTTTTTT,CASSFRDRGGEKLFF,TRBD1,TRBJ1-4,few,TRBV7-9